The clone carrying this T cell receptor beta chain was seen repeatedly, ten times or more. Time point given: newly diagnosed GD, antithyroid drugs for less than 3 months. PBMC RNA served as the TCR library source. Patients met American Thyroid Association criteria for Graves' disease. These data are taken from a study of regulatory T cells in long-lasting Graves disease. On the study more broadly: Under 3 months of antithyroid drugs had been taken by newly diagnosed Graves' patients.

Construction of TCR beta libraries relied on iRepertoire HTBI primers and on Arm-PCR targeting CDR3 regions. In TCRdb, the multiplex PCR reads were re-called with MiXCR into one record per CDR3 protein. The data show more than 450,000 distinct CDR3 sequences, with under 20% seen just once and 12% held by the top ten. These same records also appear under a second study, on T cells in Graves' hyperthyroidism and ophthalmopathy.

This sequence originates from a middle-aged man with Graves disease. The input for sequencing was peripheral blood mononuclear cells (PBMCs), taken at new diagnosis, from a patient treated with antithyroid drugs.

The CDR3 coding sequence is TGCAGTGCTAGATCGGGACTAGCGGGAGGCCTCTACGAGCAGTACTTC. It yields the protein CSARSGLAGGLYEQYF. The chain couples TRBV20-1 to TRBJ2-7, with 15 bases aligning to TRBD2. The junction had 5 bases not matched to a gene; V was cut back by 2 bases and J by 3 bases. CDR1 DFQATT and CDR2 SNEGSKA come from the germline V gene (reference sequence). The CDR3 is made up of 16 amino acids.